A selection of T cell receptor beta chains follows, all from one sample in a study of neurological immune-mediated disorders. TCRdb analysed the 5' RACE reads with MiXCR anew, one entry per CDR3 protein. The top ten clones hold about 1.8% of a sample with under 90,000 distinct CDR3 sequences, 9% to 12% of them seen once. The sequenced material came from PBMCs. All receptors come from a man aged 40-49 years in good health. Each CDR3 is given with its conserved first and last residue. Fields, in order: clone size, D gene, J gene, V gene, CDR3 DNA, CDR3 protein. D genes are given only for firm matches. Size is omitted from some rows. Given values are once, few, many or a class for expanded clones.

>many|TRBD1|TRBJ1-2|TRBV7-2
TGTGCCAGCAGCTTCGGCGACAGGGGGAGTTATGGCTACACCTTC
CASSFGDRGSYGYTF
>many|-|TRBJ2-3|TRBV27
TGTGCCAGCAGTCCCGCGTCAGATACGCAGTATTTT
CASSPASDTQYF
>many|TRBD1|TRBJ2-7|TRBV5-1
TGCGCCAGCAGCTTGACAGGGGGCAATGAGCAGTACTTC
CASSLTGGNEQYF
>many|-|TRBJ1-1|TRBV20-1
TGCAGTGCTAGGTGGGGCACGACGGACACTGAAGCTTTCTTT
CSARWGTTDTEAFF
>many|-|TRBJ2-5|TRBV5-1
TGCGCCAGCAGCTTGGGTGGCAGGGACGAGACCCAGTACTTC
CASSLGGRDETQYF
>many|-|TRBJ1-5|TRBV6-2/TRBV6-3
TGTGCCAGCAGTTTAAGCCCGGAGAGCAATCAGCCCCAGCATTTT
CASSLSPESNQPQHF
>-|TRBD2|TRBJ2-3|TRBV12-3/TRBV12-4
TGTGCCACCATTTTATCAGTAGCGGGGTATAGAGATACGCAGTATTTT
CATILSVAGYRDTQYF
>many|-|TRBJ2-7|TRBV11-2
TGTGCCAGCAGCTTCCGACCGGGACCAGCCTACGAGCAGTACTTC
CASSFRPGPAYEQYF
>-|-|TRBJ1-4|TRBV7-3
-
CASSFYICSAPGPGGEKLFF
>many|TRBD1|TRBJ2-6|TRBV18
TGTGCCAGCTCGGCAGGGGGAATATCTGGGGCCAACGTCCTGACTTTC
CASSAGGISGANVLTF
>many|TRBD1|TRBJ1-1|TRBV30
TGTGCCTGGGGGACGGGACAGGGGTCCCCTACTGAAGCTTTCTTT
CAWGTGQGSPTEAFF
>many|-|TRBJ2-7|TRBV9
TGTGCCAGCAGCAAGTCCGGGACGGGCTCCTACGAGCAGTACTTC
CASSKSGTGSYEQYF